This is a list of T cell receptor beta chains from one sample in a study of blood T cell repertoires in COVID-19. Measured with immunoSEQ multiplex PCR; TCRdb has only the in-frame clones, and not every one. The profile covers around 70,000 clones, with roughly nine tenths appearing a single time and approximately 7.5% taken by the ten largest. The sample taken for sequencing was peripheral blood. These receptors all stem from a human donor in a cohort sampled during active COVID-19. Each CDR3 is given with its conserved first and last residue. The D gene is left open where the match is weak. Clone size appears in some rows only: once, few, many, or a class for an expanded clone.

clone_size	v_call	j_call	d_call	cdr3_aa	cdr3_nt
-	TRBV19	TRBJ2-3	TRBD1	CASRHRGLSTDTQYF	TGTGCCAGTAGACACAGGGGCCTTAGCACAGATACGCAGTATTTT
-	TRBV18	TRBJ2-2	-	CASSPRPVGELFF	TGTGCCAGCTCACCGAGGCCTGTCGGGGAGCTGTTTTTT
many	TRBV5-1	TRBJ1-1	-	CASSRRAATEAFF	TGCGCCAGCAGCCGCAGGGCAGCAACTGAAGCTTTCTTT
-	TRBV28	TRBJ2-3	TRBD1	CASSYGTGGSTDTQYF	TGTGCCAGCAGCTACGGGACAGGGGGAAGCACAGATACGCAGTATTTT
-	TRBV19	TRBJ2-7	-	CASSQGYEQYF	TGTGCCAGTAGCCAGGGATACGAGCAGTACTTC
-	TRBV4-1	TRBJ1-1	-	CASSQVRGARLNTEAFF	TGCGCCAGCAGCCAAGTCCGGGGGGCGCGGCTTAACACTGAAGCTTTCTTT
-	TRBV7-2	TRBJ1-4	TRBD1	CASSLDRGQGNEKLFF	TGTGCCAGCAGCTTAGACAGGGGGCAGGGTAATGAAAAACTGTTTTTT
-	TRBV9	TRBJ2-1	TRBD1	CASSVTTGGNNEQFF	TGTGCCAGCAGCGTGACCACAGGGGGGAACAATGAGCAGTTCTTC
-	TRBV7-2	TRBJ2-6	TRBD2	CASSMSLGGRASGANVLTF	TGTGCCAGCAGCATGTCCCTCGGCGGGAGGGCCTCTGGGGCCAACGTCCTGACTTTC
-	TRBV5-1	TRBJ1-4	TRBD1	CASMGQGNEKLFF	TGCGCCAGCATGGGACAGGGGAATGAAAAACTGTTTTTT
-	TRBV28	TRBJ2-7	-	CASSLSSSHEQYF	TGTGCCAGCAGTTTATCGTCCTCCCACGAGCAGTACTTC
-	TRBV5-6	TRBJ2-1	TRBD2	CASRQRGAGNEQFF	TGTGCCAGCAGGCAGCGGGGGGCGGGCAATGAGCAGTTCTTC
-	TRBV5-1	TRBJ2-7	TRBD1	CASSLQGVIGEQYF	TGCGCCAGCAGCTTACAGGGGGTAATTGGCGAGCAGTACTTC
-	TRBV3-1/TRBV3-2	TRBJ1-2	-	CASSPLWGGYGYTF	TGTGCCAGCAGCCCCCTCTGGGGAGGGTATGGCTACACCTTC
-	TRBV4-3	TRBJ2-5	-	CASSQEYAGGETQYF	TGCGCCAGCAGCCAAGAGTATGCGGGCGGAGAGACCCAGTACTTC
-	TRBV5-6	TRBJ2-1	-	CASSPRGWPYNEQFF	TGTGCCAGCAGCCCCCGCGGTTGGCCCTACAATGAGCAGTTCTTC
-	TRBV19	TRBJ2-5	TRBD1	CASSRQGAQETQYF	TGTGCCAGTAGTAGACAGGGGGCCCAAGAGACCCAGTACTTC
-	TRBV3-1/TRBV3-2	TRBJ2-3	-	CASSQGVLDSRTQYF	TGTGCCAGCAGCCAAGGGGTACTAGACTCGAGGACGCAGTATTTT
once	TRBV6-5	TRBJ2-2	TRBD2	CASRMGGGNTGELFF	TGTGCCAGCAGGATGGGGGGGGGTAACACCGGGGAGCTGTTTTTT
-	TRBV19	TRBJ1-6	-	CASSISGAINSPLHF	TGTGCCAGTAGTATATCAGGGGCGATTAATTCACCCCTCCACTTT
-	TRBV7-3	TRBJ2-2	-	CASRPTRENTGELFF	TGTGCCAGCAGACCTACTAGAGAGAACACCGGGGAGCTGTTTTTT
-	TRBV10-1	TRBJ1-1	-	CASSAGISSEAFF	TGCGCCAGCTCCGCAGGTATTTCGAGTGAAGCTTTCTTT
-	TRBV19	TRBJ2-2	-	CASSIVRENTGELFF	TGTGCCAGTAGTATAGTGCGGGAGAACACCGGGGAGCTGTTTTTT
-	TRBV28	TRBJ1-2	TRBD1	CASRRTGVYGYTF	TGTGCCAGCCGACGGACAGGGGTCTATGGCTACACCTTC
-	TRBV7-2	TRBJ2-5	-	CASSSGGGMEETQYF	TGTGCCAGCAGCTCTGGGGGAGGTATGGAAGAGACCCAGTACTTC
-	TRBV28	TRBJ1-6	-	CASRQAWPISPLHF	TGTGCCAGCCGACAGGCCTGGCCAATTTCACCCCTCCACTTT
-	TRBV19	TRBJ1-2	-	CASKARGNYGYTF	TGTGCCAGTAAAGCAAGGGGGAACTATGGCTACACCTTC